The source of this TCR beta chain is a study of long-term antiretroviral therapy in people with HIV. Overall study context: The 2015 immediate-ART recommendation came about a decade after the earliest samples. Study outcomes and limitations: Dominance of pre-ART expanded clones persisted, fluctuating and often declining after ART. Blood in the study was drawn between about 2003 and 2018, possibly under older ART regimens, which may be less effective than current ones.

Concerning this clone: Its matching antigen is unknown.

This CDR3 is built from 15 residues. Germline values: CDR1 LNHDA, CDR2 SQIVND (reference sequence). With 7 bases removed from V and 4 bases from J, the gap between germline ends came to 18 bases. Survey-level resolution applied to immunoSEQ assay v3.0. Assay used: immunoSEQ multiplex PCR; TCRdb lists only in-frame clones, some missing. The repertoire holds 17,000 or so clones, with roughly four fifths as singletons. This TCR was recovered from a man between 18 and 35 years old with HIV. The genes are TRBV19 and TRBJ2-3; tentatively, D is TRBD1 (7 bases). Sequencing was performed on unsorted PBMCs, taken 0.3 years after starting antiretroviral therapy. The CDR3 loop reads CASTTRQGGADTQYF. The CDR3 DNA sequence: TGTGCCAGTACCACACGGCAGGGGGGCGCAGATACGCAGTATTTT.